These T cell receptor beta chains were read from a single sample in a study of blood T cells in healthy people across ages. MiXCR was run by TCRdb on the 5' RACE reads, yielding one entry per CDR3 protein. The table shows approximately 690,000 distinct CDR3 sequences, with around two fifths occurring only once. The sample taken for sequencing was blood. Receptors were obtained from a man at least 80 years old in good health. CDR3s include the opening cysteine and the closing phenylalanine or tryptophan. D genes are given only for firm matches. Expanded clones get a size class; other rows say once, few or many, or leave the size out.

J,size,V,D,DNA,CDR3
TRBJ2-1,-,TRBV23-1,TRBD2,TGCGCCAGCAGTACAACTAGCGGGAGCCTCTATGAGCAGTTCTTC,CASSTTSGSLYEQFF
TRBJ2-5,-,TRBV7-2,-,TGTGCCAGCAGCTTAACCGGGACACAACACGATGAGCAGTACTTC,CASSLTGTQHDEQYF
TRBJ1-4,-,TRBV6-6,-,TGTGCCACCTGCGGGAGGGCCAATGAAAAACTGTTTTTT,CATCGRANEKLFF
TRBJ2-1,-,TRBV20-1,TRBD2,TGCAGTGTTGGGACTAGCGGGGGTTATGAGCAGTTCTTC,CSVGTSGGYEQFF
TRBJ1-5,-,TRBV12-3/TRBV12-4,-,TGTGCCAGCAGTTTATTAGGGACACCATATCAGCCCCAGCATTTT,CASSLLGTPYQPQHF
TRBJ2-1,-,TRBV6-1,TRBD1,TGTGCCAGCCGGGACAGGGTTCACAATGAGCAGTTCTTC,CASRDRVHNEQFF
TRBJ2-7,-,TRBV6-5,-,TGTGCCAGCAGTTACCGACGGGTAGCGCAGTCCTACGAGCAGTACTTC,CASSYRRVAQSYEQYF
TRBJ1-1,-,TRBV2,-,TGTGCCAGCAGTGGTGGCAGAACGAATCGTGAAGCTTTCTTT,CASSGGRTNREAFF
TRBJ2-6,many,TRBV6-2/TRBV6-3,TRBD1,TGTGCCAGCAGCCCTTCCTCGACAGGGGACTTTTCTGGGGCCAACGTCCTGACTTTC,CASSPSSTGDFSGANVLTF
TRBJ2-6,many,TRBV29-1,TRBD2,TGCAGCGTTGAAGAGGAGGGAGGGGCTGGGGCCAACGTCCTGACTTTC,CSVEEEGGAGANVLTF
TRBJ1-2,few,TRBV25-1,-,TGTGCCAGCAGCGAATCAGGGAGAGGGGAGCACAACTATGGCTACACCTTC,CASSESGRGEHNYGYTF
TRBJ2-5,-,TRBV7-3,-,TGTGCCAGCAGCCCGACAGCCCCAGGGCGAGAGACCCAGTACTTC,CASSPTAPGRETQYF
TRBJ2-6,-,TRBV2,-,TGTGCCAGCAGTGCGGACAGTGGGTACTCTGGGGCCAACGTCCTGACTTTC,CASSADSGYSGANVLTF
TRBJ2-7,many,TRBV3-1,-,TGTGCCAGCCGGGACCCCAACTCCTACGAGCAGTACTTC,CASRDPNSYEQYF
TRBJ2-7,-,TRBV6-2/TRBV6-3,-,TGTGTCAGCAGTTCACCGGGACCAACCTACGAGCAGTACTTC,CVSSSPGPTYEQYF
TRBJ2-1,many,TRBV5-1,TRBD2,TGCGCCAGCAGCTTGGCACCTAGCGGCAATGAGCAGTTCTTC,CASSLAPSGNEQFF
TRBJ2-3,-,TRBV20-1,-,TGCAGTGCTAGAGTCCGACAGGCAGGTCCGACAGATACGCAGTATTTT,CSARVRQAGPTDTQYF
TRBJ2-7,many,TRBV3-1,-,TGTGCCAGCAGCCAAGCAGGGATCGAGCAGTACTTC,CASSQAGIEQYF
TRBJ1-1,few,TRBV7-3,-,TGTGCCAGCAGCCCTGGGACTACCAAGGGGACTGAAGCTTTCTTT,CASSPGTTKGTEAFF
TRBJ1-3,-,TRBV7-2,-,TGTGCCAGCAGCCGACCCGGGGGAGCCTCTGGAAACACCATATATTTT,CASSRPGGASGNTIYF
TRBJ2-5,-,TRBV7-2,TRBD2,TGTGCCAGCAGCTTTTTCGGGAGGCGAGAGACCCAGTACTTC,CASSFFGRRETQYF
TRBJ2-5,few,TRBV10-3,TRBD1,TGTGCCATCTCGAGGGGGCAGGGGAAAGAGACCCAGTACTTC,CAISRGQGKETQYF
TRBJ2-7,-,TRBV7-9,-,TGTGCCAGCAACTTAGCGCTAAATGTAGGGAGGTACTACGAGCAGTACTTC,CASNLALNVGRYYEQYF
TRBJ2-3,-,TRBV7-9,-,TGTGCCAGCAGCTTAGCCCCTTGGGCCTACGACACAGATACGCAGTATTTT,CASSLAPWAYDTDTQYF
TRBJ1-5,-,TRBV6-2/TRBV6-3,TRBD1,TGTGCCAGCAGGCCTAATACAGGGGTGAGCAATCAGCCCCAGCATTTT,CASRPNTGVSNQPQHF
TRBJ2-7,few,TRBV5-6,-,TGTGCCAGCAGCTCCGGACCCCCCGAGCAGTACTTC,CASSSGPPEQYF
TRBJ2-2,-,TRBV12-3/TRBV12-4,-,TGTGCCAGCAGTTTAGCTAGTATCAACACCGGGGAGCTGTTTTTT,CASSLASINTGELFF
TRBJ1-6,-,TRBV3-1,-,TGTGCCAGCAGCATACGGAACCTTGGGGATTCACCCCTCCACTTT,CASSIRNLGDSPLHF
TRBJ2-5,-,TRBV21-1,-,TGTGCCAGCAGCAAATGCCCTAGGCAAAAGCAGTACTTC,CASSKCPRQKQYF
TRBJ2-5,-,TRBV6-5,-,TGTGCCAGCAGTATCCTAACAGGGCGCGAGACCCAGTACTTC,CASSILTGRETQYF
TRBJ2-5,few,TRBV7-2,TRBD2,TGTGCCAGCAGCCTAACGCCCACTAGCGGTCAAGAGACCCAGTACTTC,CASSLTPTSGQETQYF
TRBJ1-1,-,TRBV6-2/TRBV6-3,-,TGTGCCAGCAGTTACTCCACAGTGCGTCTTGCTTTCTTT,CASSYSTVRLAFF
TRBJ2-3,-,TRBV21-1,-,TGTGCCAGCAGCAAAGCGATATCCCCGGGACTAGCGGGAGATTTGTGTTTAGATACGCAGTATTTT,CASSKAISPGLAGDLCLDTQYF
TRBJ1-2,-,TRBV7-8,-,TGTGCCAGCAGCTTAGTTATGGCAGATTACTATGGCTACACCTTC,CASSLVMADYYGYTF
TRBJ2-7,few,TRBV20-1,-,TGCAGTGCTAGAGGCGACGGGGGAGGAGGCTACGAGCAGTACTTC,CSARGDGGGGYEQYF
TRBJ2-7,-,TRBV20-1,TRBD2,TGCAGTGCTGTAAGACTAGCGCGCAGCTACGAGCAGTACTTC,CSAVRLARSYEQYF